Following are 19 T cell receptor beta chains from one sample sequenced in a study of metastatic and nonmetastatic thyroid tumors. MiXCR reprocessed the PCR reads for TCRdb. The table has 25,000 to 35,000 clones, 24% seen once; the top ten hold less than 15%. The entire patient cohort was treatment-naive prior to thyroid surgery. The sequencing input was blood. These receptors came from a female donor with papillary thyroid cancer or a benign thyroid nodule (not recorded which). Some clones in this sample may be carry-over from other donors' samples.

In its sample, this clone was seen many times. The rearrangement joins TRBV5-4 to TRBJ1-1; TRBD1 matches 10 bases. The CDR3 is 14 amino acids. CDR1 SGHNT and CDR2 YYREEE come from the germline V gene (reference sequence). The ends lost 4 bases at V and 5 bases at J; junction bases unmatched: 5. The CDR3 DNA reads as TGTGCCAGCAGCGCCGGACAGGGGGTTACTGAAGCTTTCTTT. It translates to CASSAGQGVTEAFF.

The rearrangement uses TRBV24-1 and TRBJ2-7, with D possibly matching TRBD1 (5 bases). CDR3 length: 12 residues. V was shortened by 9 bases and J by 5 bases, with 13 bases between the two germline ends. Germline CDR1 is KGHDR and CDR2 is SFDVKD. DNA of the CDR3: TGTGCCACCCAAGGGGTCAAGGACGAGCAGTACTTC. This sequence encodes CATQGVKDEQYF.

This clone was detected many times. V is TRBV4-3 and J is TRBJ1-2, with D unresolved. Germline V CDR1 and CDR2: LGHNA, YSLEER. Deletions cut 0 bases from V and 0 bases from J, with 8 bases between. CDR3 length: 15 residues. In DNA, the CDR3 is TGCGCCAGCAGCCAAGAAGGGCTATCTAACTATGGCTACACCTTC. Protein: CASSQEGLSNYGYTF.

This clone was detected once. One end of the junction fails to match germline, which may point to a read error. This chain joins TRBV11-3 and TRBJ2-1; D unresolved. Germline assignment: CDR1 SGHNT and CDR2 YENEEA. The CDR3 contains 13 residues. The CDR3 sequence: CASIFGSCNEQFF. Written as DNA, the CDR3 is TGTGCCAGCATCTTCGGCTCCTGCAATGAGCAGTTCTTC.

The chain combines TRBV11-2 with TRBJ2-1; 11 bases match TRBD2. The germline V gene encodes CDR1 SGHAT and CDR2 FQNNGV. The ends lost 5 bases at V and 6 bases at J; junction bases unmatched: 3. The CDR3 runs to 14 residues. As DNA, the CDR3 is TGTGCCAGCAGCACCGGGACTAGCGGCAATGAGCAGTTCTTC. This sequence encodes CASSTGTSGNEQFF.

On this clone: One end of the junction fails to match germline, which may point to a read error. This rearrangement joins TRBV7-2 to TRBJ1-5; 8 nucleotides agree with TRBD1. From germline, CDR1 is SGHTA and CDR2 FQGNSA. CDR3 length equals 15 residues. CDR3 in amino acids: CASSSRTGYNQLQHF. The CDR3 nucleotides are TGTGCCAGCAGCTCTCGGACAGGGTATAATCAGCTCCAGCATTTT.

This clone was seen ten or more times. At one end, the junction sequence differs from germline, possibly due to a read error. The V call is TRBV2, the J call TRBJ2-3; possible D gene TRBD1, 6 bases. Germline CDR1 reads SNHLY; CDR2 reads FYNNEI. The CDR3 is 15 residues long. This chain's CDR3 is CAGSRHPEGADTQYF. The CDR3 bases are TGTGCCGGCAGCCGACATCCCGAGGGGGCAGATACGCAGTATTTT.

The CDR3 reads CASSERQGAYEQYF. CDR3 nucleotide sequence: TGTGCCAGCAGCGAGAGACAGGGTGCATACGAGCAGTACTTC. This rearrangement joins TRBV7-9 to TRBJ2-7; 7 bases agree with TRBD1. CDR3 length equals 14 residues. Trimming removed 5 bases from V and 4 bases from J; junction bases left unmatched: 8. Germline V CDR1 and CDR2: SEHNR, FQNEAQ (reference sequence).

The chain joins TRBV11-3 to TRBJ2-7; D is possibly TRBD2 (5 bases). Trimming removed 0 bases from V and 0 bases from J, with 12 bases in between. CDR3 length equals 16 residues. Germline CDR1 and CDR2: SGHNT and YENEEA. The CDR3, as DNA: TGTGCCAGCAGCTTAGATAGGCGGGTTAGCTCCTACGAGCAGTACTTC. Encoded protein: CASSLDRRVSSYEQYF.

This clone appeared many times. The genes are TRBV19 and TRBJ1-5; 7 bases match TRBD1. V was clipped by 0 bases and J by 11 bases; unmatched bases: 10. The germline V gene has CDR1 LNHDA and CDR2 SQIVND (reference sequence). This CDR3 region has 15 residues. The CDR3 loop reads CASSIEPQGPGTQHF. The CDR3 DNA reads TGTGCCAGTAGTATAGAACCACAGGGGCCAGGGACCCAGCATTTT.

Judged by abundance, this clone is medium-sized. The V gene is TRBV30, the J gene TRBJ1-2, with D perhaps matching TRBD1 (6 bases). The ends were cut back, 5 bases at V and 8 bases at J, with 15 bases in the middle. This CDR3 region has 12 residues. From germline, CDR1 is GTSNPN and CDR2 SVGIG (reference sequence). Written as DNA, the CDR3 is TGTGCCTGGCGAGGGGGGGCGGAGGGCTACACCTTC. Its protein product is CAWRGGAEGYTF.

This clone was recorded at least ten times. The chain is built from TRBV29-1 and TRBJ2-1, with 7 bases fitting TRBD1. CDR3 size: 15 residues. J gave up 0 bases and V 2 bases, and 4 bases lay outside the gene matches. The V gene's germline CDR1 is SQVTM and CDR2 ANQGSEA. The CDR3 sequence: CSVETGENSYNEQFF. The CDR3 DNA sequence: TGCAGCGTTGAAACAGGGGAAAACTCCTACAATGAGCAGTTCTTC.

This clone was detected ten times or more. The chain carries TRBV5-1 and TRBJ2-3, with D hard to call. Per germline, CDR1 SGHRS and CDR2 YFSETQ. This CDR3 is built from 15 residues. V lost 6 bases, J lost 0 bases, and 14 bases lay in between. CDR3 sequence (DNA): TGCGCCAGCACCGCCCGTGGGTCTAGCACAGATACGCAGTATTTT. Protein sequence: CASTARGSSTDTQYF.

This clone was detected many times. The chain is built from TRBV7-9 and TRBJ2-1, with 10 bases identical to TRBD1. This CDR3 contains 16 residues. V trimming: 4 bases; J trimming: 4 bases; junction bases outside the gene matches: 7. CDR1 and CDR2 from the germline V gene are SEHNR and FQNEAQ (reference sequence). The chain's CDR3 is CASSWEGDRGYNEQFF. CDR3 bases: TGTGCCAGCAGCTGGGAGGGGGACAGGGGATACAATGAGCAGTTCTTC. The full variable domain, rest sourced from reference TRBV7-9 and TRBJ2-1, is DTGVSQNPRHKITKRGQNVTFRCDPISEHNRLYWYRQTLGQGPEFLTYFQNEAQLEKSRLLSDRFSAERPKGSFSTLEIQRTEQGDSAMYLCASSWEGDRGYNEQFFGPGTRLTVL.

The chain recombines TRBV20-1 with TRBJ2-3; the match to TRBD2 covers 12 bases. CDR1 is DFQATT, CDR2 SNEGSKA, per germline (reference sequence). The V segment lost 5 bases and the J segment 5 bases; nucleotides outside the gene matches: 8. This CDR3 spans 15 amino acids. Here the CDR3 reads CSAQTSGRRKDTQYF. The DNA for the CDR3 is TGCAGTGCTCAAACTAGCGGGAGGAGAAAAGATACGCAGTATTTT.

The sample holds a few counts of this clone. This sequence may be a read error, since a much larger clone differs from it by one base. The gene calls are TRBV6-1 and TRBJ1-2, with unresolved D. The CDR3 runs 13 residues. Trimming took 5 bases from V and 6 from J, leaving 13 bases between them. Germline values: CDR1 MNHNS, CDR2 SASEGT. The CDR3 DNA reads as TGTGCCAGCAGTCCCCATACGAACCATGGCTACACCTTC. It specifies CASSPHTNHGYTF.

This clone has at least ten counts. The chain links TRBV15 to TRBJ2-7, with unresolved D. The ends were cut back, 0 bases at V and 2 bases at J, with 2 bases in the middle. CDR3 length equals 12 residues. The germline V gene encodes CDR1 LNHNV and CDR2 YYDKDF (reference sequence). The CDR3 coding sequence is TGTGCCACCAGCAGAGATCCCTACGAGCAGTACTTC. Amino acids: CATSRDPYEQYF.

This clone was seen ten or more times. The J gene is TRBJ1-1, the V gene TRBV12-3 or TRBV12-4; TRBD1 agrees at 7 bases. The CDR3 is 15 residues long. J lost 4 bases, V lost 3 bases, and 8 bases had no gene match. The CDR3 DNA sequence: TGTGCCAGCAGTTTCAGGGTTCAGGGGGTCACTGAAGCTTTCTTT. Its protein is CASSFRVQGVTEAFF.

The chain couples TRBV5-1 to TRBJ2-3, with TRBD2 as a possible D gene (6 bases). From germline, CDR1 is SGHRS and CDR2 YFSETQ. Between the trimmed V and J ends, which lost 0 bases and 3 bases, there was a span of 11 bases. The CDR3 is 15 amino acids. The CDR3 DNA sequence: TGCGCCAGCAGCTTGGGTGACGGGGGAACAGATACGCAGTATTTT. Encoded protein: CASSLGDGGTDTQYF.